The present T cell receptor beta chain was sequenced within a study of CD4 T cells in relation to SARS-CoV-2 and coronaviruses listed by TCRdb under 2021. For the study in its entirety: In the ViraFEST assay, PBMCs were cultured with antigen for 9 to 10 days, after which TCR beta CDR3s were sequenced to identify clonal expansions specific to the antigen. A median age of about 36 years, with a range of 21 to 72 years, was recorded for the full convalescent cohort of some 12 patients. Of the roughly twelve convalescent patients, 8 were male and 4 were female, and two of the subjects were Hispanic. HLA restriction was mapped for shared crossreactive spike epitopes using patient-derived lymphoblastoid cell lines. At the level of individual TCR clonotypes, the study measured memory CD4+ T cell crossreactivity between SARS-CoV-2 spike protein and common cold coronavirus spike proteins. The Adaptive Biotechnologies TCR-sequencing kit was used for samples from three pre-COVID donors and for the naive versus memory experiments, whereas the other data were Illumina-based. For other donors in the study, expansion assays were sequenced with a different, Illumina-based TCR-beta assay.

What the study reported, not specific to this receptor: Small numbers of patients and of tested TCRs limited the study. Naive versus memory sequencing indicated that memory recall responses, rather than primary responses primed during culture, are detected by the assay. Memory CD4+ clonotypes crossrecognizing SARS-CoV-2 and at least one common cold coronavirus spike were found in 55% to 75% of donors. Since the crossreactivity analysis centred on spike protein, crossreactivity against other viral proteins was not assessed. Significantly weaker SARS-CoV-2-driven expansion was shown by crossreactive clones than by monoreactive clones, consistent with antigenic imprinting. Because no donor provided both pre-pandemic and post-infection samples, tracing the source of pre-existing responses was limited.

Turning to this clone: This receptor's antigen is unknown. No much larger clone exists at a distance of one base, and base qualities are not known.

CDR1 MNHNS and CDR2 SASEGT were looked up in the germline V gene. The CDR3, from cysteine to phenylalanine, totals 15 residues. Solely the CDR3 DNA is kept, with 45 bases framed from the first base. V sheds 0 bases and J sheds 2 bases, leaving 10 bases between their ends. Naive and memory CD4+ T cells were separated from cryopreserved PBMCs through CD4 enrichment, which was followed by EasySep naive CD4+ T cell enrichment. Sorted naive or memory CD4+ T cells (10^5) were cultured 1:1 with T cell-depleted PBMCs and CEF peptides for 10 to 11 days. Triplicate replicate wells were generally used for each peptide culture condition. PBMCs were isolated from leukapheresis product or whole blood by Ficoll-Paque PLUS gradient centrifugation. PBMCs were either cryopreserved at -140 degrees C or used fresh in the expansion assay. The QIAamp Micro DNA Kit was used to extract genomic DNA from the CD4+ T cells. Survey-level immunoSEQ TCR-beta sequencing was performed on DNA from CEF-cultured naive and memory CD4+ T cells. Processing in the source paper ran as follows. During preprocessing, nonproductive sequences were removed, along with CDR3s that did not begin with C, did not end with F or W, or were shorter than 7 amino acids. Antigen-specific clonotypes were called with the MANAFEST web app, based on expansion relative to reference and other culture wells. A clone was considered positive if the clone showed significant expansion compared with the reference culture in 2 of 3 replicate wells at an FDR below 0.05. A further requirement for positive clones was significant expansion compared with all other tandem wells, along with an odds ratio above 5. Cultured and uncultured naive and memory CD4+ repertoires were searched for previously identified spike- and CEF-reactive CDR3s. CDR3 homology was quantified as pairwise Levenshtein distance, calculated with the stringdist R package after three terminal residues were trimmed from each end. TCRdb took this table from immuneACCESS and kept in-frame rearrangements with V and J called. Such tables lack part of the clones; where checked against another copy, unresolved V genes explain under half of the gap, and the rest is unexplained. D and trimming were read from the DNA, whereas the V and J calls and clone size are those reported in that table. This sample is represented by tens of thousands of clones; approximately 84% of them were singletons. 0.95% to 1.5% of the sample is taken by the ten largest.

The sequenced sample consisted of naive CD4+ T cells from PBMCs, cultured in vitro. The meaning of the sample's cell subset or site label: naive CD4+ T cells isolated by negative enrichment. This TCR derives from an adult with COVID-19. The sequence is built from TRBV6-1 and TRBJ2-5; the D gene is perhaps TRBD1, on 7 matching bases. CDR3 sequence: CASSEARGAQETQYF. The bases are TGTGCCAGCAGTGAAGCCAGGGGGGCACAAGAGACCCAGTACTTC.